Sequencing of this T cell receptor (beta chain) was carried out in a study of regulatory T cells in long-lasting Graves disease. Trimming removed 9 bases from V and 6 bases from J; junction bases left unmatched: 13. The germline gives CDR1 PRHDT, CDR2 FYEKMQ (reference sequence). This CDR3 has 15 amino acids. Ten or more counts support this clonotype. Antigen specificity is unknown. Study conclusions and caveats: Repertoires from persistent disease leaned toward TRBV28, TRBJ1-2 and TRBJ2-5.

As for time point: newly diagnosed GD, antithyroid drugs for less than 3 months. PBMC RNA served as the TCR library source. iRepertoire HTBI primers and Arm-PCR of CDR3 regions built TCR beta libraries. TCRdb called the multiplex PCR reads again in MiXCR, with one record for every CDR3 protein. The data hold fewer than 350,000 distinct CDR3 sequences, with about 20% observed a single time. This sequence originates from a female donor with Graves disease. The chain carries TRBV13 and TRBJ2-7; 11 bases line up with TRBD2. The material was peripheral blood mononuclear cells (PBMCs), obtained at new diagnosis, from a patient treated with antithyroid drugs. CDR3 coding DNA: TGTGCCAGGTTATCTGGAGCTAGCGGGAGGTTCGAGCAGTACTTC. Its protein product is CARLSGASGRFEQYF. The full variable domain, rest sourced from reference TRBV13 and TRBJ2-7, is AAGVIQSPRHLIKEKRETATLKCYPIPRHDTVYWYQQGPGQDPQFLISFYEKMQSDKGSIPDRFSAQQFSDYHSELNMSSLELGDSALYFCARLSGASGRFEQYFGPGTRLTVT.